The 32 T cell receptor beta chains in this list originate from one sample, sequenced in a study of T cell responses to AZD1222 COVID-19 vaccine. Assay used: immunoSEQ multiplex PCR; TCRdb lists only in-frame clones, some missing. Of 75,000 to 100,000 clones in the sample, nearly 90% were seen once. This material consisted of peripheral blood, taken on day 0 of AZD1222 vaccination. All receptors derive from an adult in good health.

This chain joins TRBV19 and TRBJ1-1, with D tentatively TRBD1 (5 bases). This CDR3 is 13 amino acids long. Trimming removed 4 bases from V and 5 bases from J, with 11 bases in between. Per germline, CDR1 LNHDA and CDR2 SQIVND (reference sequence). The CDR3 DNA sequence: TGTGCCAGTAGTACCCAGGGAGGTACTGAAGCTTTCTTT. It encodes CASSTQGGTEAFF.

The chain recombines TRBV5-1 with TRBJ2-3; D might be TRBD2 (8 bases). The length of the CDR3 is 17 residues. V was cut by 2 bases and J by 1 base, with 17 bases left in between. CDR1 and CDR2 from the germline V gene are SGHRS and YFSETQ. DNA of the CDR3: TGCGCCAGCAGCTTTTTCGGGAGGGGGACAGGCACAGATACGCAGTATTTT. Its protein is CASSFFGRGTGTDTQYF.

The chain is built from TRBV5-1 and TRBJ2-7, with TRBD1 as a possible D gene (5 bases). This CDR3 spans 16 amino acids. V was pared by 5 bases and J by 5 bases, with 23 bases between. CDR1 is SGHRS and CDR2 is YFSETQ in the germline V gene. CDR3 nucleotide sequence: TGCGCCAGCAGTTTGCAGGGCGACACACTCACAGACGAGCAGTACTTC. Translation gives CASSLQGDTLTDEQYF.

This clone appeared a single time. The chain employs TRBV12-3 or TRBV12-4 and TRBJ1-1; no clear D gene. This CDR3 is 11 amino acids long. V gave up 5 bases and J gave up 12 bases, with 13 bases separating them. DNA for the CDR3: TGTGCCAGCAGTCGGGCCCGAGCCCCTTTCTTT. Translation gives CASSRARAPFF.

V usage is TRBV7-2 and J usage is TRBJ1-2; TRBD1 matches 10 bases. V dropped 1 base and J dropped 2; count of bases not matched to a gene: 1. Germline lookup yields CDR1 SGHTA and CDR2 FQGNSA. The CDR3 loop spans 15 amino acids. The CDR3 region is CASSLGQGANYGYTF. CDR3 nucleotides: TGTGCCAGCAGCTTAGGACAGGGGGCCAACTATGGCTACACCTTC.

The chain uses TRBV5-1 and TRBJ2-1; perhaps D is TRBD1 or TRBD2 (6 bases each). The CDR3 extends over 15 amino acids. V lost 1 base and J 7 bases, leaving 15 bases between the germline ends. From germline, CDR1 is SGHRS and CDR2 YFSETQ. In nucleotides, the CDR3 is TGCGCCAGCAGCTTGCGGGGGCCAAGCGGGAATGAGCAGTTCTTC. Translated, it gives CASSLRGPSGNEQFF. The full variable domain, rest sourced from reference TRBV5-1 and TRBJ2-1, is KAGVTQTPRYLIKTRGQQVTLSCSPISGHRSVSWYQQTPGQGLQFLFEYFSETQRNKGNFPGRFSGRQFSNSRSEMNVSTLELGDSALYLCASSLRGPSGNEQFFGPGTRLTVL.

J is TRBJ2-7 and V is TRBV7-9, with D unclear. Germline V gene lookup returns CDR1 SEHNR and CDR2 FQNEAQ (reference sequence). V lost 5 bases, J lost 0 bases, and 8 bases lay in between. CDR3 size: 13 residues. The CDR3 coding sequence is TGTGCCAGCAGCGCACTCCCCTCCTACGAGCAGTACTTC. Translated: CASSALPSYEQYF. The complete variable domain, with remaining parts taken from reference TRBV7-9 and TRBJ2-7, reads DTGVSQNPRHKITKRGQNVTFRCDPISEHNRLYWYRQTLGQGPEFLTYFQNEAQLEKSRLLSDRFSAERPKGSFSTLEIQRTEQGDSAMYLCASSALPSYEQYFGPGTRLTVT.

The chain combines TRBV12-2 with TRBJ2-7; the table names TRBD1, a call not compared with the DNA. TRBV12-2 constitutes a pseudogene. The CDR3 length is 15 residues. CDR3 DNA: TGTGCAAGTCGCTTAGAAGTCCAGAACTCCTACGAGCAGTACTTC. The encoded protein is CASRLEVQNSYEQYF.

The chain combines TRBV6-5 with TRBJ2-3; the D is unclear. The CDR3 covers 14 residues. Trimming cost V 6 bases and J 2 bases, with 12 bases left between them. Germline loops: CDR1 MNHEY, CDR2 SVGAGI. CDR3 protein: CASSLMQTTDTQYF. The CDR3 bases are TGTGCCAGCAGCCTCATGCAGACCACAGATACGCAGTATTTT.

The chain carries TRBV7-3 and TRBJ2-7, with D uncertain. The CDR3 spans 13 residues. Looked up from germline, CDR1 is SGHTA and CDR2 is FQGTGA. V shed 2 bases and J shed 1 base, with 6 bases lying between them. Here the CDR3 reads CASSLAASYEQYF. CDR3 DNA: TGTGCCAGCAGCTTAGCCGCTTCCTACGAGCAGTACTTC. The whole variable domain, filled in from reference TRBV7-3 and TRBJ2-7, reads GAGVSQTPSNKVTEKGKYVELRCDPISGHTALYWYRQSLGQGPEFLIYFQGTGAADDSGLPNDRFFAVRPEGSVSTLKIQRTERGDSAVYLCASSLAASYEQYFGPGTRLTVT.

V gene TRBV2 combines with J gene TRBJ2-3; D is perhaps TRBD1 or TRBD2 (5 bases each). Germline assignment: CDR1 SNHLY and CDR2 FYNNEI. This CDR3 is 17 amino acids long. Trimming left V 7 bases short and J 0 bases short, with 20 bases between. The chain's CDR3 is CASILGMMGVSTDTQYF. The CDR3 DNA is TGTGCCAGCATTCTCGGAATGATGGGGGTCAGCACAGATACGCAGTATTTT.

The chain carries TRBV3-1 (or the pseudogene TRBV3-2) and TRBJ2-7; no reliable D call. V was cut by 1 base and J by 4 bases, with 5 bases left in between. This CDR3 comprises 12 residues. CDR1 is LGHDT and CDR2 is YNNKEL in the germline V gene (reference sequence). The chain's CDR3 is CASSQGGYEQYF. CDR3 DNA: TGTGCCAGCAGCCAAGGGGGATACGAGCAGTACTTC.

The chain couples TRBV2 to TRBJ1-1; TRBD1 agrees at 8 bases. In germline, CDR1 is SNHLY, CDR2 FYNNEI. The CDR3 has 14 residues. Unmatched junction bases numbered 1, after V lost 4 bases and J lost 0 bases. In DNA, the CDR3 is TGTGCCAGCAGTGTGGACAGGGTGAACACTGAAGCTTTCTTT. It codes for CASSVDRVNTEAFF.

This chain connects TRBV2 to TRBJ1-5, with 7 bases fitting TRBD1. V lost 6 bases to trimming and J lost 4 bases; unmatched junction nucleotides: 12. The CDR3 is 16 residues long. In germline, CDR1 is SNHLY, CDR2 FYNNEI. CDR3 nucleotide sequence: TGTGCCAGCAGCCGACAGGGTACAATCGGTAATCAGCCCCAGCATTTT. Amino acids: CASSRQGTIGNQPQHF.

V is TRBV5-6 and J is TRBJ1-5; 7 bases match TRBD1. With V trimmed by 1 base and J by 0 bases, 7 bases remained unmatched. Germline V lookup: CDR1 SGHDT, CDR2 YYEEEE. The CDR3 is 17 residues long. CDR3 sequence: CASSLLGRGISNQPQHF. In nucleotides, the CDR3 is TGTGCCAGCAGCTTGCTGGGCAGGGGGATTAGCAATCAGCCCCAGCATTTT. The entire variable domain, with the rest obtained from reference TRBV5-6 and TRBJ1-5, is as follows: DAGVTQSPTHLIKTRGQQVTLRCSPKSGHDTVSWYQQALGQGPQFIFQYYEEEERQRGNFPDRFSGHQFPNYSSELNVNALLLGDSALYLCASSLLGRGISNQPQHFGDGTRLSIL.

The chain has TRBV14 and TRBJ2-7; D remains unclear. Trimming cost V 2 bases and J 2 bases, with 13 bases left between them. The CDR3 runs 15 residues. The germline V gene has CDR1 SGHDN and CDR2 FVKESK. CDR3 protein: CASSQLPGLPYEQYF. Written as DNA, the CDR3 is TGTGCCAGCAGCCAACTGCCGGGTCTGCCCTACGAGCAGTACTTC.

In this sample, this clone turned up a few times. This chain links TRBV6-5 with TRBJ2-7; D possibly corresponds to TRBD1 (5 bases). Germline V lookup: CDR1 MNHEY, CDR2 SVGAGI. The CDR3 runs 12 residues. Trimming took off 4 bases at V and 4 bases at J, with 8 bases between the two ends. In DNA form, the CDR3 reads TGTGCCAGCAGTTCGACAGAGTACGAGCAGTACTTC. Its protein is CASSSTEYEQYF.

This chain links TRBV6-2 or TRBV6-3 with TRBJ2-2; D unresolved. V lost 6 bases and J lost 5, with 10 bases in between. Germline V lookup: CDR1 MNHEY, CDR2 SVGEGT. The CDR3 spans 13 residues. As DNA, the CDR3 is TGTGCCAGCAGCCGCCCGCAAACCGGGGAGCTGTTTTTT. As protein: CASSRPQTGELFF.

The V and J genes are TRBV3-1 (or the pseudogene TRBV3-2) and TRBJ1-2; D is undetermined. The CDR3 runs to 15 residues. Trimming took 1 base from V and 6 from J, leaving 15 bases between them. Germline CDR1 and CDR2: LGHDT and YNNKEL (reference sequence). CDR3 sequence reads: CASSQVLSTAHGYTF. CDR3 nucleotide sequence: TGTGCCAGCAGCCAAGTACTCTCTACAGCGCATGGCTACACCTTC.

The CDR3: CAWSLGVDGYTF. CDR3 nucleotides: TGTGCCTGGAGTTTGGGCGTCGACGGCTACACCTTC. The chain is built from TRBV30 and TRBJ1-2; D is unclear. Trimming removed 2 bases from V and 8 bases from J, with 12 bases in between. The CDR3 covers 12 residues. Germline V lookup: CDR1 GTSNPN, CDR2 SVGIG (reference sequence).

J is TRBJ1-1 and V is TRBV4-1, with no clear D. The CDR3 length is 15 residues. V dropped 1 base and J dropped 0 bases, with 9 bases sitting between them. Per germline, CDR1 MGHRA and CDR2 YSYEKL. CDR3 sequence: CASSQANSMNTEAFF. The CDR3 nucleotides are TGCGCCAGCAGCCAAGCCAACAGCATGAACACTGAAGCTTTCTTT.

The chain employs TRBV9 and TRBJ2-1; unclear D gene. The CDR3 consists of 14 residues. Germline V gives CDR1 SGDLS, CDR2 YYNGEE. The V gene lost 4 bases and the J gene lost 1 base, with 9 bases spanning the gap. The CDR3 sequence: CASSYALSYNEQFF. The DNA of the CDR3 is TGTGCCAGCAGCTACGCACTGTCCTACAATGAGCAGTTCTTC.

The V call is TRBV5-4, the J call TRBJ1-4, with a possible D match to TRBD1 (5 bases). V was shortened by 2 bases and J by 8 bases, with 16 bases between the two germline ends. CDR1 is SGHNT, CDR2 YYREEE, per germline (reference sequence). This CDR3 spans 15 amino acids. For the CDR3, the DNA is TGTGCCAGCAGCTTCGATGGGGGTGGACGGGAAAAACTGTTTTTT. As protein: CASSFDGGGREKLFF.

V gene TRBV4-2 combines with J gene TRBJ1-2; 8 nucleotides match TRBD1. Germline V gene sequence: CDR1 LGHNA, CDR2 YNFKEQ. Trimming at V came to 0 bases and at J to 8 bases, leaving 11 bases not matched to a gene. The CDR3 is made up of 16 amino acids. The CDR3: CASSQEHRQGAWGYTF. CDR3 DNA sequence: TGTGCCAGCAGCCAAGAACACCGGCAGGGGGCTTGGGGCTACACCTTC.

The chain combines TRBV9 with TRBJ1-1; D call uncertain. This CDR3 region has 16 residues. V lost 0 bases, J lost 0 bases, and 12 bases lay in between. Germline CDR1 and CDR2: SGDLS and YYNGEE. The CDR3 spells CASSVAGGPLNTEAFF. CDR3 nucleotide sequence: TGTGCCAGCAGCGTAGCGGGAGGGCCCCTGAACACTGAAGCTTTCTTT.

The rearrangement joins TRBV4-2 to TRBJ2-6; D gene unclear. The CDR3 loop spans 14 amino acids. Per the germline V gene, CDR1 is LGHNA and CDR2 is YNFKEQ. Trimming took 4 bases from V and 0 from J, leaving 4 bases between them. CDR3 sequence (DNA): TGTGCCAGCAGCCGGGACTCTGGGGCCAACGTCCTGACTTTC. Amino acids: CASSRDSGANVLTF.

J is TRBJ1-1 and V is TRBV28; 8 bases are shared with TRBD1. The CDR3 runs to 18 residues. V trimming: 5 bases; J trimming: 0 bases; junction bases outside the gene matches: 14. The V gene's germline CDR1 is MDHEN and CDR2 SYDVKM. The CDR3 is CASSLNPRQGTMNTEAFF. DNA of the CDR3: TGTGCCAGCAGTCTTAACCCAAGACAGGGGACGATGAACACTGAAGCTTTCTTT.

This clone was seen only once. This chain connects TRBV7-3 to TRBJ2-3; 11 nucleotides match TRBD1. Per the germline V gene, CDR1 is SGHTA and CDR2 is FQGTGA. J lost 4 bases, V lost 5 bases, and 8 bases had no gene match. The CDR3 runs 16 residues. DNA of the CDR3: TGTGCCAGCAGCCGCCAAGGGGGACAGGGGGCAGATACGCAGTATTTT. It is translated as CASSRQGGQGADTQYF.

The V and J genes are TRBV3-1 (or the pseudogene TRBV3-2) and TRBJ1-3, with D possibly being TRBD1 (5 bases). Trimming took off 4 bases at V and 2 bases at J, with 9 bases between the two ends. Germline lookup yields CDR1 LGHDT and CDR2 YNNKEL (reference sequence). The length of the CDR3 is 14 residues. This CDR3 is CASSLQGTGNTIYF. The CDR3 region has the DNA TGTGCCAGCAGCCTTCAGGGTACTGGAAACACCATATATTTT.

The chain uses TRBV18 and TRBJ2-7; TRBD1 is a possible D gene (6 bases). The CDR3 spans 13 residues. Trimming stripped 6 bases from V and 3 bases from J, with 12 bases between. Germline V lookup: CDR1 KGHSH, CDR2 LQKENI. CDR3 in amino acids: CASSWETGYEQYF. CDR3 DNA sequence: TGTGCCAGCTCCTGGGAGACAGGCTACGAGCAGTACTTC.

V is TRBV5-1 and J is TRBJ1-1; 9 nucleotides match TRBD1. The germline V gene has CDR1 SGHRS and CDR2 YFSETQ. The trim removed 2 bases at V and 4 bases at J, leaving 6 bases unmatched. The CDR3 contains 15 residues. The CDR3 here is CASSFGQGKGTEAFF. DNA of the CDR3: TGCGCCAGCAGCTTTGGACAGGGGAAAGGCACTGAAGCTTTCTTT.

The chain combines TRBV19 with TRBJ2-7, with TRBD1 matching 11 bases. The germline V gene has CDR1 LNHDA and CDR2 SQIVND (reference sequence). V trimming: 6 bases; J trimming: 3 bases; junction bases outside the gene matches: 4. This CDR3 has 14 amino acids. The CDR3 loop is CASSAGQGGYEQYF. The CDR3 nucleotides are TGTGCCAGTAGCGCGGGACAGGGGGGCTACGAGCAGTACTTC.